These T cell receptor beta chains were read from a single sample in a study of technical replicates of blood from a handful of donors. The data were produced by immunoSEQ multiplex PCR, yet TCRdb's version contains in-frame clones alone and is incomplete. Among some 79,000 clones listed, around 94% were seen once. The source material was T cells isolated from PBMCs. These receptors came from a human donor in good health. The CDR3 runs from the conserved cysteine through the conserved F or W. A D gene is named only where the DNA matches it firmly. Not every row has a clone size; where given, it reads once, few, many or a size class.

size	D	V	J	CDR3	DNA
.	.	TRBV7-9	TRBJ1-5	CASSSTGNQPQHF	TGTGCCAGCAGCTCGACGGGGAATCAGCCCCAGCATTTT
.	.	TRBV5-1	TRBJ2-7	CASSLADRQFYEQYF	TGCGCCAGCAGCTTGGCGGATAGACAGTTCTACGAGCAGTACTTC
.	.	TRBV2	TRBJ1-1	CASSVRGFGRDTEAFF	TGTGCCAGCAGCGTCAGGGGATTCGGACGGGACACTGAAGCTTTCTTT
.	.	TRBV29-1	TRBJ1-1	CSVENRQAYTEAFF	TGCAGCGTTGAGAATCGACAGGCCTACACTGAAGCTTTCTTT
.	TRBD1	TRBV2	TRBJ1-1	CASSWDRVNTEAFF	TGTGCCAGCAGTTGGGACAGGGTGAACACTGAAGCTTTCTTT
once	.	TRBV6-1	TRBJ1-3	CASSERGVPGNTIYF	TGTGCCAGCAGTGAACGGGGGGTCCCTGGAAACACCATATATTTT
.	.	TRBV6-1	TRBJ2-3	CASNPVTVGTDTQYF	TGTGCCAGCAACCCGGTGACAGTGGGCACAGATACGCAGTATTTT
.	.	TRBV11-3	TRBJ2-3	CASSLDQTDTQYF	TGTGCCAGCAGCTTAGATCAGACAGATACGCAGTATTTT
.	TRBD1	TRBV2	TRBJ1-1	CASSVQGERSEAFF	TGTGCCAGCAGTGTACAGGGGGAGAGGTCTGAAGCTTTCTTT
.	.	TRBV6-5	TRBJ1-1	CASSYGQENTEAFF	TGTGCCAGCAGTTACGGTCAGGAGAACACTGAAGCTTTCTTT
.	.	TRBV4-1	TRBJ1-2	CASSQVWGTDRQSGYTF	TGCGCCAGCAGCCAAGTTTGGGGAACGGACCGACAGAGTGGCTACACCTTC
.	.	TRBV5-1	TRBJ2-7	CASSQQGIAYEQYF	TGCGCCAGCAGCCAGCAGGGGATCGCCTACGAGCAGTACTTC
.	TRBD1	TRBV6-1	TRBJ2-7	CASSTGQGVPYEQYF	TGTGCCAGCAGTACAGGACAGGGGGTCCCCTACGAGCAGTACTTC
once	TRBD2	TRBV11-1	TRBJ2-1	CASSYTIGLAGGNYNEQFF	TGTGCCAGCAGCTACACCATCGGACTAGCGGGAGGGAACTACAATGAGCAGTTCTTC
.	.	TRBV7-8	TRBJ2-2	CASRDTTNTGELFF	TGTGCCAGCCGGGACACAACTAACACCGGGGAGCTGTTTTTT
.	TRBD1	TRBV19	TRBJ2-7	CASSRDRNYEQYF	TGTGCCAGTAGTCGGGACAGGAACTACGAGCAGTACTTC
.	.	TRBV7-2	TRBJ2-1	CASSSGQFYNEQFF	TGTGCCAGCAGCTCTGGACAGTTCTACAATGAGCAGTTCTTC
.	.	TRBV6-5	TRBJ2-7	CASSSTQASRYEQYF	TGTGCCAGCAGTTCGACCCAGGCGTCCCGTTACGAGCAGTACTTC
.	.	TRBV4-1	TRBJ2-1	CASSPGGRAVKDEQFF	TGCGCCAGCAGCCCTGGCGGCCGCGCCGTTAAGGATGAGCAGTTCTTC
.	TRBD1	TRBV6-5	TRBJ1-4	CASRQGGEKLFF	TGTGCCAGTAGACAGGGAGGAGAAAAACTGTTTTTT
.	.	TRBV9	TRBJ2-7	CASSEPSAEQYF	TGTGCCAGCAGCGAACCTAGCGCCGAGCAGTACTTC